Sequencing of this T cell receptor beta chain was carried out in a study of beta chain features in type 1 diabetes. Study-level results: Type 1 diabetes patients had VDJ junctions that carried fewer insertions and more deletions. All four CD4+ subsets from Type 1 diabetes patients carried moderately but significantly shorter TCRB CDR3s. Shorter templates may be favored by PCR, equally so in patients and controls.

Heparinised blood was drawn once per donor, averaging approximately 100 mL. Since all of the isolated RNA was reverse transcribed, expressed TCRB transcripts were what got sequenced. Some clones are missing from TCRdb's copy, which holds only in-frame ones; the method was immunoSEQ multiplex PCR. Of a few hundred thousand clones listed, approximately 16% are singletons. The table lists this clone with a few counts. Its antigen is not known. V was pared by 5 bases and J by 3 bases, with 10 bases of the junction left unmatched. The CDR3 spans 15 residues. Looked up from germline, CDR1 is SGHTA and CDR2 is FQGNSA.

The sample consisted of naive CD4+ T cells from blood. The chain recombines TRBV7-2 with TRBJ2-7; 7 bases match TRBD2. The receptor was isolated from a man younger than 45 with type 1 diabetes. The CDR3 DNA reads as TGTGCCAGCAGCGCCCTAGCGGAAGCCGTCTACGAGCAGTACTTC. It translates to CASSALAEAVYEQYF.